The 14 T cell receptor beta chains below come from one sample, sequenced in a study of post-analysis software for immune sequencing data. Study-level points and caveats: Among 5 or 6 TRBV segments more frequent in patients than controls were TRBV5-6, TRBV5-1 and TRBV20-1.

Antigens for these TCRs are unknown. The TCR beta cDNA libraries contained unique molecular identifiers. TCRdb re-derived calls from the PCR reads in MiXCR, one entry per CDR3 protein. The data show 750,000 to 950,000 distinct CDR3 sequences, roughly 50% seen once. The sample consisted of blood. These receptors all stem from a girl between 5 and 17 years old with multiple sclerosis.

The J gene is TRBJ1-1, the V gene TRBV29-1, with D unresolved. The V end was cut by 4 bases, the J end by 1 base, with 7 bases between. The CDR3 has 12 amino acids. CDR1 and CDR2 from the germline V gene are SQVTM and ANQGSEA. The CDR3 nucleotides are TGCAGCGTTGTCAGAGGGAACACTGAAGCTTTCTTT. Residues: CSVVRGNTEAFF.

The gene calls are TRBV5-6 and TRBJ2-1; no definite D call. CDR3 size: 17 residues. The germline V gene encodes CDR1 SGHDT and CDR2 YYEEEE. Trimming took off 0 bases at V and 1 base at J, with 14 bases between the two ends. The CDR3: CASSLEKSGGSYNEQFF. The CDR3 DNA reads TGTGCCAGCAGCTTGGAAAAGTCAGGTGGGTCCTACAATGAGCAGTTCTTC.

This sequence joins TRBV27 and TRBJ2-7; the match to TRBD1 covers 12 bases. CDR3 length equals 15 residues. V was clipped by 6 bases and J by 7 bases; unmatched bases: 10. Germline CDR1 MNHEY, CDR2 SMNVEV (reference sequence). The CDR3 here is CASRRTGTGGREQYF. In DNA, the CDR3 is TGTGCCAGCAGGCGAACCGGGACAGGGGGCAGAGAGCAGTACTTC.

The rearrangement links TRBV7-9 to TRBJ2-7; the match to TRBD1 covers 7 bases. This CDR3 comprises 17 residues. The trim removed 5 bases at V and 0 bases at J, leaving 13 bases unmatched. Germline-derived CDR1 and CDR2 are SEHNR and FQNEAQ (reference sequence). The CDR3 is CASSPPPRQGNSYEQYF. CDR3 in DNA: TGTGCCAGCAGCCCACCGCCCCGACAGGGCAACTCCTACGAGCAGTACTTC. Using reference TRBV7-9 and TRBJ2-7 for the parts outside the CDR3, the full variable domain is DTGVSQNPRHKITKRGQNVTFRCDPISEHNRLYWYRQTLGQGPEFLTYFQNEAQLEKSRLLSDRFSAERPKGSFSTLEIQRTEQGDSAMYLCASSPPPRQGNSYEQYFGPGTRLTVT.

The gene calls are TRBV20-1 and TRBJ1-5; D not resolved. V dropped 0 bases and J dropped 9 bases, with 15 bases sitting between them. Germline V gene data show CDR1 as DFQATT and CDR2 as SNEGSKA (reference sequence). The CDR3 has 14 amino acids. CDR3 nucleotide sequence: TGCAGTGCTAGAGATATCCCGGACCCGGGGCCCCAGCATTTT. As protein: CSARDIPDPGPQHF.

The rearrangement joins TRBV20-1 to TRBJ1-2; D is possibly TRBD1 (6 bases). The CDR3 is made up of 15 amino acids. The V end lost 6 bases, the J end lost 2 bases, and 19 bases lay between the germline ends. Per germline, CDR1 DFQATT and CDR2 SNEGSKA (reference sequence). CDR3 nucleotides: TGCAGTGCGTGGGGGGCGGTCAAGTCGAACTATGGCTACACCTTC. Its translation: CSAWGAVKSNYGYTF.

The chain links TRBV6-6 to TRBJ2-2, with 11 bases matching TRBD2. Germline CDR1 reads MNHNY; CDR2 reads SVGAGI (reference sequence). J lost 4 bases, V lost 7 bases, and 8 bases had no gene match. This CDR3 is built from 16 residues. This CDR3 is CASIPWGTSGTGELFF. Written as DNA, the CDR3 is TGTGCCAGCATCCCCTGGGGGACTAGCGGCACCGGGGAGCTGTTTTTT.

This clonotype occurred a few times. CDR3 nucleotide sequence: TGTGCCAGCAGCTTGGTGGGTTCGGCTTCTAACTATGGCTACACCTTC. This encodes CASSLVGSASNYGYTF. The chain recombines TRBV5-6 with TRBJ1-2; D is undetermined. The CDR3 consists of 16 residues. The V gene's germline CDR1 is SGHDT and CDR2 YYEEEE. Trimming stripped 0 bases from V and 0 bases from J, with 12 bases between.

Notes on this clonotype: A much larger clone is a single base away; this may be a read error. V is TRBV5-1 and J is TRBJ2-4; 11 bases fit TRBD1. Per the germline V gene, CDR1 is SGHRS and CDR2 is YFSETQ. The CDR3 consists of 15 residues. CDR3 nucleotides: TGCGCCGGCAGCCTGCCGGGACAGGGGGGAGACATTCAGTACTTC. It encodes CAGSLPGQGGDIQYF. Based on the CDR3 plus reference TRBV5-1 and TRBJ2-4, the full variable domain is KAGVTQTPRYLIKTRGQQVTLSCSPISGHRSVSWYQQTPGQGLQFLFEYFSETQRNKGNFPGRFSGRQFSNSRSEMNVSTLELGDSALYLCAGSLPGQGGDIQYFGAGTRLSVL.

J is TRBJ2-1 and V is TRBV7-3; possibly TRBD2 for D (7 bases). V gave up 2 bases and J gave up 5 bases, with 13 bases separating them. This CDR3 region has 15 residues. Germline loops: CDR1 SGHTA, CDR2 FQGTGA. The CDR3 region is CASSLVGGPNNEQFF. In DNA form, the CDR3 reads TGTGCCAGCAGCTTAGTGGGGGGGCCCAACAATGAGCAGTTCTTC.

The CDR3 loop reads CASSAQRGGMGQETQYF. CDR3 DNA: TGTGCCAGCAGCGCTCAGCGGGGGGGCATGGGACAAGAGACCCAGTACTTC. The chain is built from TRBV7-2 and TRBJ2-5; 10 bases map to TRBD2. Trimming cost V 5 bases and J 2 bases; bases outside gene matches: 11. The CDR3 loop spans 17 amino acids. Germline V CDR1 and CDR2: SGHTA, FQGNSA.

The chain combines TRBV10-3 with TRBJ2-3; D remains ambiguous. The germline V gene has CDR1 ENHRY and CDR2 SYGVKD. This CDR3 has 14 residues. The V gene lost 7 bases and the J gene lost 0 bases, with 11 bases spanning the gap. The CDR3 region is CAITVGSSTDTQYF. The CDR3 DNA follows: TGTGCCATCACCGTGGGATCGAGCACAGATACGCAGTATTTT.

V gene TRBV7-6 combines with J gene TRBJ2-7; a possible D gene is TRBD1 (6 bases). This CDR3 spans 14 amino acids. The ends were cut back, 8 bases at V and 1 base at J, with 15 bases in the middle. Germline V gene lookup returns CDR1 SGHVS and CDR2 FNYEAQ. CDR3 residues: CASGDNRLSYEQYF. The CDR3 nucleotides are TGTGCCAGCGGGGACAACCGACTTTCCTACGAGCAGTACTTC.

The CDR3 region is CASSPQGSGSPYF. CDR3 bases: TGTGCCAGCAGCCCCCAGGGGAGCGGGAGTCCGTACTTC. The chain recombines TRBV11-2 with TRBJ2-4; 8 nucleotides agree with TRBD2. CDR1 and CDR2 (germline): SGHAT, FQNNGV. V gave up 5 bases and J gave up 15 bases; unmatched junction bases: 12. The CDR3 covers 13 residues.